The 21 T cell receptor beta chains below all came from one sample that was sequenced in a study of T cell clones after liver transplantation. Clones were read by immunoSEQ multiplex PCR, and TCRdb kept only the in-frame ones, dropping some. The sample has 75,000 to 85,000 clones; over 65% are singletons. This sample comprised CD4+ T cells from blood, obtained at the 22-month timepoint. These receptors all come from a human patient who received a liver transplant. Part of the T cell pool may stem from the graft donor.

The V and J genes are TRBV7-2 and TRBJ1-6, with a tentative D call TRBD1 (5 bases). This CDR3 comprises 16 residues. Trimming took 1 base from V and 8 from J, leaving 15 bases between them. Germline CDR1 and CDR2: SGHTA and FQGNSA. Here the CDR3 reads CASSLEYGAAHSPLHF. CDR3 DNA: TGTGCCAGCAGCTTAGAGTATGGGGCTGCCCATTCACCCCTCCACTTT.

This chain uses TRBV4-1 with TRBJ2-7; 10 positions match TRBD2. J gave up 0 bases and V 0 bases, and 5 bases lay outside the gene matches. Germline V gives CDR1 MGHRA, CDR2 YSYEKL. This CDR3 contains 17 residues. The DNA of the CDR3 is TGCGCCAGCAGCCAAGAGAGACTAGCGGGTTCCTCCTACGAGCAGTACTTC. This gives the protein CASSQERLAGSSYEQYF.

This chain uses TRBV7-2 with TRBJ1-2; 7 bases agree with TRBD1. The CDR3 totals 13 residues. The ends lost 6 bases at V and 8 bases at J; junction bases unmatched: 9. Germline V gene sequence: CDR1 SGHTA, CDR2 FQGNSA. The CDR3 protein is CASRVRAGGGYTF. The CDR3 nucleotides read TGTGCCAGCAGAGTAAGGGCAGGGGGAGGCTACACCTTC.

The rearrangement uses TRBV4-1 and TRBJ2-3, with TRBD1 identical over 12 bases. Germline trimming cut 0 bases from V and 3 bases from J; bases unmatched to any gene: 4. Germline assignment: CDR1 MGHRA and CDR2 YSYEKL. The CDR3 loop spans 17 amino acids. CDR3 sequence reads: CASSQEGTGGVTDTQYF. Here the CDR3 DNA reads TGCGCCAGCAGCCAAGAAGGGACAGGGGGCGTTACAGATACGCAGTATTTT.

This rearrangement joins TRBV7-2 to TRBJ2-5; D gene unclear. Germline lookup yields CDR1 SGHTA and CDR2 FQGNSA. V was cut by 3 bases and J by 5 bases, with 10 bases left in between. This CDR3 is built from 13 residues. DNA for the CDR3: TGTGCCAGCAGCTTCCGCCCCCAGGAGACCCAGTACTTC. This translates into CASSFRPQETQYF.

This clone was found a few times. Other DNA sequences in this sample translate to the same CDR3. The V gene is TRBV14, the J gene TRBJ1-5; 8 bases map to TRBD1. CDR1 is SGHDN and CDR2 is FVKESK in the germline V gene. V shed 4 bases and J 7 bases; nucleotides not matched to a gene: 6. The CDR3 contains 14 residues. For the CDR3, the DNA is TGTGCCAGCAGCCGGACAGGGCTAGGACAGCCCCAGCATTTT. Amino acid sequence: CASSRTGLGQPQHF.

The chain employs TRBV4-3 and TRBJ2-3, with D perhaps matching TRBD1 or TRBD2 (5 bases each). Trimming cost V 5 bases and J 9 bases, with 18 bases left between them. This CDR3 has 14 amino acids. Germline V gives CDR1 LGHNA, CDR2 YSLEER. The CDR3 protein is CASSAGGGIETQYF. CDR3 nucleotide sequence: TGCGCCAGCAGCGCCGGTGGGGGTATCGAGACGCAGTATTTT.

This chain connects TRBV9 to TRBJ2-1, with TRBD2 matching 10 bases. This CDR3 comprises 18 residues. Germline trimming cut 0 bases from V and 5 bases from J; bases unmatched to any gene: 11. CDR1 SGDLS and CDR2 YYNGEE come from the germline V gene. Here the CDR3 reads CASSVGRVAGGRDNEQFF. Here the CDR3 DNA reads TGTGCCAGCAGCGTAGGAAGGGTAGCGGGGGGCCGGGACAATGAGCAGTTCTTC.

The chain carries TRBV28 and TRBJ2-7, with D tentatively TRBD2 (6 bases). CDR1 is MDHEN, CDR2 SYDVKM, per germline. V lost 7 bases and J lost 9, with 13 bases in between. The CDR3 runs 11 residues. CDR3 region: CASTDAGRQYF. CDR3 sequence (DNA): TGTGCCAGCACCGATGCGGGACGGCAGTACTTC.

J is TRBJ1-2 and V is TRBV2, with a weak D call TRBD1 (6 bases). The CDR3 is 13 amino acids. CDR1 is SNHLY and CDR2 is FYNNEI in the germline V gene. Trimming removed 5 bases from V and 2 bases from J, with 9 bases in between. The CDR3 nucleotides read TGTGCCAGCAGTTATCAGGGGAACTATGGCTACACCTTC. This sequence encodes CASSYQGNYGYTF.

The chain has TRBV12-5 and TRBJ2-1, with TRBD2 matching over 11 bases. This CDR3 has 16 residues. With V trimmed by 1 base and J by 8 bases, 7 bases remained unmatched. Looked up from germline, CDR1 is LGHNT and CDR2 is FRNRAP. CDR3 residues: CASGLALAGGRDEQFF. The CDR3 bases are TGTGCTAGTGGTTTGGCCTTAGCGGGAGGGAGGGATGAGCAGTTCTTC.

The CDR3 DNA is TGTGCCAGCAGCTTAGCGGGGGACAGCTATGGCTACACCTTC. Amino acids: CASSLAGDSYGYTF. V is TRBV7-9 and J is TRBJ1-2, with 7 bases aligning to TRBD1. Germline loops: CDR1 SEHNR, CDR2 FQNEAQ (reference sequence). CDR3 size: 14 residues. Trimming cost V 0 bases and J 4 bases; bases outside gene matches: 2.

The chain carries TRBV5-4 and TRBJ2-3, with D tentatively TRBD2 (7 bases). The CDR3 is 14 amino acids. Germline CDR1 reads SGHNT; CDR2 reads YYREEE (reference sequence). The V gene lost 3 bases and the J gene lost 4 bases, with 12 bases spanning the gap. CDR3: CASSSQGRADTQYF. The CDR3 DNA sequence: TGTGCCAGCAGCTCCCAGGGGAGGGCAGATACGCAGTATTTT.

The chain is built from TRBV11-3 and TRBJ2-1; D tentatively fits TRBD1 or TRBD2 (5 bases each). This CDR3 has 13 amino acids. Germline CDR1 and CDR2: SGHNT and YENEEA. Trimming left V 1 base short and J 9 bases short, with 10 bases between. This CDR3 reads CASSLVGETEQFF. The CDR3 nucleotides read TGTGCCAGCAGCTTAGTAGGGGAGACTGAGCAGTTCTTC.

The chain joins TRBV2 to TRBJ2-7; 8 bases fit TRBD2. V was pared by 1 base and J by 6 bases, with 8 bases of the junction left unmatched. The CDR3 extends over 15 amino acids. The germline CDR1 and CDR2 sequences are SNHLY and FYNNEI. Written as DNA, the CDR3 is TGTGCCAGCAGTGAAGTAGGCGGGGGGACTGGCGAGCAGTACTTC. Its translation is CASSEVGGGTGEQYF.

The gene calls are TRBV6-6 and TRBJ1-3; D is unresolved. The germline V gene has CDR1 MNHNY and CDR2 SVGAGI (reference sequence). CDR3 length: 14 residues. Trimming cost V 7 bases and J 4 bases, with 14 bases left between them. The CDR3 DNA reads TGTGCCAGCATCGAGGACGGCTCGGGAAACACCATATATTTT. Translating it yields CASIEDGSGNTIYF.

J is TRBJ1-4 and V is TRBV7-2; D not resolved. The V gene lost 2 bases and the J gene lost 8 bases, with 9 bases spanning the gap. The CDR3 is 13 residues long. The germline V gene has CDR1 SGHTA and CDR2 FQGNSA. The CDR3, as DNA: TGTGCCAGCAGCTTAAGGTCGGGAGAAAAACTGTTTTTT. It encodes CASSLRSGEKLFF.

The rearrangement uses TRBV5-6 and TRBJ2-3; perhaps TRBD2 as D (6 bases). V lost 1 base and J 6 bases, leaving 15 bases between the germline ends. The CDR3 has 15 residues. Germline CDR1 and CDR2: SGHDT and YYEEEE. CDR3 loop: CASSLTSSPLDTQYF. The CDR3 nucleotides read TGTGCCAGCAGCTTGACTAGCTCTCCGCTTGATACGCAGTATTTT.

V and J are TRBV5-1 and TRBJ2-3; D not resolved. The CDR3 consists of 14 residues. Germline V gives CDR1 SGHRS, CDR2 YFSETQ. V lost 1 base to trimming and J lost 2 bases, with 8 bases between them. In DNA form, the CDR3 reads TGCGCCAGCAGCTTGTTCGCCGACACAGATACGCAGTATTTT. Translation: CASSLFADTDTQYF.

The table lists this clone with a few counts. The rearrangement links TRBV18 to TRBJ1-5, with a tentative D call TRBD1 (5 bases). Trimming removed 1 base at V and 7 bases at J, with 14 bases between. This CDR3 has 15 amino acids. CDR1 and CDR2 (germline): KGHSH, LQKENI. CDR3: CASSPLPGAEQPQHF. CDR3 DNA sequence: TGTGCCAGCTCACCACTTCCCGGGGCGGAACAGCCCCAGCATTTT.

This clone came up once. The genes are TRBV5-1 and TRBJ2-1; D ambiguous. Looked up from germline, CDR1 is SGHRS and CDR2 is YFSETQ. V lost 0 bases to trimming and J lost 5 bases, with 12 bases between them. The CDR3 extends over 15 amino acids. CDR3 protein: CASSLVFAANNEQFF. In DNA, the CDR3 is TGCGCCAGCAGCTTGGTGTTCGCAGCTAACAATGAGCAGTTCTTC.